One sample yielded the 32 T cell receptor beta chains listed below, sequenced in a study of T cell changes during pregnancy in multiple sclerosis (dated by TCRdb to about 2019). The library came from the immunoSEQ multiplex PCR assay. TCRdb re-hosts the immuneACCESS table, in-frame sequences only. Its copies lack some clones; in the studies checked, an unresolved V gene accounts for under half of them, and the cause for the rest is not known. The sample profile shows 60,000 to 90,000 clones; roughly 91% of them were found once. Approximately 2.4% of the sample goes to the ten largest clones. Sequencing used peripheral blood, obtained after pregnancy. The receptors derive from a female donor in good health, enrolled as a control in a pregnancy study.

The CDR3 sequence: CASSLEGVPSKETQYF. The CDR3 DNA reads as TGTGCCAGCAGCTTAGAAGGAGTCCCTTCTAAGGAGACCCAGTACTTC. The chain combines TRBV7-9 with TRBJ2-5; D is uncertain. The CDR3 extends over 16 amino acids. The germline gives CDR1 SEHNR, CDR2 FQNEAQ (reference sequence). V lost 1 base and J lost 5, with 17 bases in between.

This clone was observed a few times. The CDR3, as DNA: TGTGCCAGCAGTGCGACCATGGGGGAGGTGTTTTTT. Protein product: CASSATMGEVFF. This chain joins TRBV2 and TRBJ1-4; possibly TRBD1 for D (5 bases). Germline CDR1 and CDR2: SNHLY and FYNNEI. This CDR3 contains 12 residues. V was trimmed by 4 bases and J by 15 bases, leaving 15 bases between them.

J is TRBJ2-5 and V is TRBV7-2; tentative D call: TRBD2 (6 bases). V lost 3 bases to trimming and J lost 2 bases, with 13 bases between them. CDR3 length equals 15 residues. Per the germline V gene, CDR1 is SGHTA and CDR2 is FQGNSA. This CDR3 is CASSLGGTDQETQYF. The CDR3 nucleotides read TGTGCCAGCAGCTTGGGGGGTACAGATCAAGAGACCCAGTACTTC.

This chain uses TRBV27 with TRBJ1-1, with D possibly TRBD1 on 6 matching bases. Germline values: CDR1 MNHEY, CDR2 SMNVEV (reference sequence). V was pared by 6 bases and J by 1 base, with 9 bases between. CDR3 length: 13 amino acids. The CDR3 sequence: CASRDRRNTEAFF. The CDR3 DNA reads TGTGCCAGCAGGGACAGAAGGAACACTGAAGCTTTCTTT.

The V call is TRBV6-6, the J call TRBJ2-7; D gene unclear. This CDR3 contains 13 residues. The V end was cut by 2 bases, the J end by 3 bases, with 8 bases between. The germline V gene encodes CDR1 MNHNY and CDR2 SVGAGI (reference sequence). In DNA, the CDR3 is TGTGCCAGCAGTTACCTTGCAGGCTACGAGCAGTACTTC. Translated, it gives CASSYLAGYEQYF.

The V gene is TRBV20-1, the J gene TRBJ1-5, with 8 positions matching TRBD1. This CDR3 region has 11 residues. The V gene's germline CDR1 is DFQATT and CDR2 SNEGSKA (reference sequence). The junction had 6 bases not matched to a gene; V was cut back by 1 base and J by 16 bases. CDR3 bases: TGCAGTGCTAGAGTTCAGGGGGCAGGACATTTT. It specifies CSARVQGAGHF.

The rearrangement links TRBV28 to TRBJ2-7, with 9 bases identical to TRBD2. Germline CDR1 and CDR2: MDHEN and SYDVKM. The CDR3 totals 12 residues. Here the CDR3 reads CEAGGTSNVQYF. In DNA form, the CDR3 reads TGTGAAGCGGGCGGGACTAGCAACGTGCAGTACTTC.

V gene TRBV7-2 combines with J gene TRBJ1-4; D gene unclear. Trimming pared 5 bases from V and 10 bases from J, leaving 17 bases between. Germline V gene lookup returns CDR1 SGHTA and CDR2 FQGNSA. The CDR3 length is 14 residues. In DNA form, the CDR3 reads TGTGCCAGCAGCCCACAGTACCGGCTTGGAAAACTGTTTTTT. This gives the protein CASSPQYRLGKLFF.

The chain recombines TRBV18 with TRBJ1-6; 7 nucleotides align to TRBD1. Germline-derived CDR1 and CDR2 are KGHSH and LQKENI. The CDR3 consists of 16 residues. V lost 6 bases, J lost 0 bases, and 5 bases stayed unmatched. The CDR3 sequence: CASSWDSFSYNSPLHF. The CDR3, as DNA: TGTGCCAGCTCCTGGGACAGCTTCTCCTATAATTCACCCCTCCACTTT.

This chain connects TRBV7-9 to TRBJ2-7, with D possibly TRBD2 on 6 matching bases. Looked up from germline, CDR1 is SEHNR and CDR2 is FQNEAQ (reference sequence). With 3 bases removed from V and 5 bases from J, the gap between germline ends came to 17 bases. This CDR3 comprises 15 residues. The CDR3 sequence: CASSFALVGGHEQYF. CDR3 sequence (DNA): TGTGCCAGCAGCTTCGCCTTGGTGGGAGGCCACGAGCAGTACTTC. Full variable domain (remainder filled in from reference TRBV7-9 and TRBJ2-7): DTGVSQNPRHKITKRGQNVTFRCDPISEHNRLYWYRQTLGQGPEFLTYFQNEAQLEKSRLLSDRFSAERPKGSFSTLEIQRTEQGDSAMYLCASSFALVGGHEQYFGPGTRLTVT.

The J gene is TRBJ2-7, the V gene TRBV30, with 7 bases fitting TRBD2. Germline CDR1 GTSNPN, CDR2 SVGIG (reference sequence). The CDR3 is made up of 14 amino acids. V dropped 5 bases and J dropped 9; count of bases not matched to a gene: 16. Here the CDR3 DNA reads TGTGCCTGGGGAGCTGGGGGGGGTACCATGGGGCAGTACTTC. Its protein product is CAWGAGGGTMGQYF.

This clone appeared once. J is TRBJ1-4 and V is TRBV15; 9 positions agree with TRBD1. V gave up 4 bases and J gave up 8 bases; unmatched junction bases: 8. This CDR3 region has 15 residues. The germline V gene encodes CDR1 LNHNV and CDR2 YYDKDF (reference sequence). The CDR3 sequence: CATSNYRGQREKLFF. CDR3 sequence (DNA): TGTGCCACCAGCAATTACAGGGGGCAAAGGGAAAAACTGTTTTTT.

J is TRBJ2-3 and V is TRBV6-4; 9 bases are shared with TRBD2. The CDR3 consists of 16 residues. In germline, CDR1 is MRHNA, CDR2 SNTAGT. V dropped 2 bases and J dropped 4; count of bases not matched to a gene: 7. The CDR3 loop reads CASSDRLAGGPDTQYF. The DNA of the CDR3 is TGTGCCAGCAGTGACCGTTTGGCGGGGGGGCCAGATACGCAGTATTTT.

The chain uses TRBV4-1 and TRBJ2-2; 11 positions agree with TRBD1. The junction had 5 bases not matched to a gene; V was cut back by 3 bases and J by 5 bases. The CDR3 runs 16 residues. In germline, CDR1 is MGHRA, CDR2 YSYEKL. CDR3 nucleotide sequence: TGCGCCAGCAGCCATTGGACAGGGGGCTCAACCGGGGAGCTGTTTTTT. Encoded protein: CASSHWTGGSTGELFF.

The chain joins TRBV14 to TRBJ2-1, with a tentative D call TRBD1 (6 bases). Germline V gene data show CDR1 as SGHDN and CDR2 as FVKESK. The CDR3 length is 16 residues. V lost 4 bases and J 4 bases, leaving 17 bases between the germline ends. In nucleotides, the CDR3 is TGTGCCAGCAGCCCTGTCTCGGGACAATTTTACAATGAGCAGTTCTTC. Its translation: CASSPVSGQFYNEQFF.

This clone is categorized as medium-sized. This rearrangement joins TRBV7-9 to TRBJ2-1, with D possibly matching TRBD1 (6 bases). The CDR3 is 16 residues long. Germline CDR1 reads SEHNR; CDR2 reads FQNEAQ (reference sequence). The V end lost 8 bases, the J end lost 0 bases, and 17 bases lay between the germline ends. This CDR3 is CASGDTGLSSYNEQFF. CDR3 in DNA: TGTGCCAGCGGGGACACGGGGTTAAGCTCCTACAATGAGCAGTTCTTC. Full variable domain (rest looked up from reference TRBV7-9 and TRBJ2-1): DTGVSQNPRHKITKRGQNVTFRCDPISEHNRLYWYRQTLGQGPEFLTYFQNEAQLEKSRLLSDRFSAERPKGSFSTLEIQRTEQGDSAMYLCASGDTGLSSYNEQFFGPGTRLTVL.

The V and J genes are TRBV28 and TRBJ2-7; 8 bases fit TRBD2. Looked up from germline, CDR1 is MDHEN and CDR2 is SYDVKM. The CDR3 runs to 15 residues. V trimming: 5 bases; J trimming: 7 bases; junction bases outside the gene matches: 13. The CDR3 region is CASSTPSAGGWEQYF. The DNA for the CDR3 is TGTGCCAGCAGTACCCCCAGCGCGGGAGGTTGGGAGCAGTACTTC. The whole variable domain, remainder taken from reference TRBV28 and TRBJ2-7, is DVKVTQSSRYLVKRTGEKVFLECVQDMDHENMFWYRQDPGLGLRLIYFSYDVKMKEKGDIPEGYSVSREKKERFSLILESASTNQTSMYLCASSTPSAGGWEQYFGPGTRLTVT.

J is TRBJ1-2 and V is TRBV30, with 9 bases aligning to TRBD1. The CDR3 consists of 15 residues. Germline values: CDR1 GTSNPN, CDR2 SVGIG (reference sequence). V gave up 2 bases and J gave up 8 bases; unmatched junction bases: 12. Here the CDR3 reads CAWSRDRASSGGYTF. As DNA, the CDR3 is TGTGCCTGGAGTCGGGACAGGGCTTCGTCCGGCGGCTACACCTTC.

The chain has TRBV7-8 and TRBJ1-5, with D hard to call. V lost 6 bases, J lost 0 bases, and 3 bases lay in between. CDR1 is SGHVS, CDR2 FQNEAQ, per germline. The CDR3 consists of 12 residues. The CDR3, as DNA: TGTGCCAGCAGTCATAGCAATCAGCCCCAGCATTTT. It is translated as CASSHSNQPQHF.

V and J are TRBV5-1 and TRBJ2-2; no clear D. Germline-derived CDR1 and CDR2 are SGHRS and YFSETQ. The V end was cut by 5 bases, the J end by 6 bases, with 17 bases between. CDR3 length: 15 residues. The CDR3 loop reads CASSPLGAFAGELFF. CDR3 nucleotides: TGCGCCAGCAGTCCGTTAGGAGCGTTTGCCGGGGAGCTGTTTTTT. The full variable domain, its missing parts supplied by reference TRBV5-1 and TRBJ2-2, is KAGVTQTPRYLIKTRGQQVTLSCSPISGHRSVSWYQQTPGQGLQFLFEYFSETQRNKGNFPGRFSGRQFSNSRSEMNVSTLELGDSALYLCASSPLGAFAGELFFGEGSRLTVL.

This chain connects TRBV5-4 to TRBJ2-1; 9 bases map to TRBD2. CDR3 length: 14 amino acids. Germline V gene lookup returns CDR1 SGHNT and CDR2 YYREEE (reference sequence). J gave up 8 bases and V 2 bases, and 5 bases lay outside the gene matches. The CDR3: CASSFSGSRDEQFF. CDR3 nucleotides: TGTGCCAGCAGCTTTAGCGGGAGTAGGGATGAGCAGTTCTTC.

The V and J genes are TRBV6-4 and TRBJ2-2; perhaps TRBD1 as D (6 bases). The CDR3 is 14 residues long. Germline CDR1 reads MRHNA; CDR2 reads SNTAGT. Trimming took 10 bases from V and 4 from J, leaving 16 bases between them. CDR3 in amino acids: CAKPGDKSTGELFF. CDR3 DNA sequence: TGTGCCAAGCCTGGGGACAAGAGCACCGGGGAGCTGTTTTTT.

V gene TRBV7-2 combines with J gene TRBJ2-5; a possible D gene is TRBD2 (6 bases). The CDR3 has 14 residues. Trimming took 1 base from V and 1 from J, leaving 7 bases between them. Per germline, CDR1 SGHTA and CDR2 FQGNSA. Here the CDR3 DNA reads TGTGCCAGCAGCTTAGGGAGGGCCCAAGAGACCCAGTACTTC. This translates into CASSLGRAQETQYF.

This chain connects TRBV10-2 to TRBJ2-1; D unclear. Germline V lookup: CDR1 WSHSY, CDR2 SAAADI. The CDR3 extends over 13 amino acids. Between the trimmed V and J ends, which lost 8 bases and 7 bases, there was a span of 15 bases. This CDR3 reads CASLGPYGNEQFF. DNA of the CDR3: TGCGCCAGCTTGGGCCCCTACGGAAATGAGCAGTTCTTC.

The CDR3 DNA follows: TGTGCCAGCAGCTTTTGGCGACAATACTATGGCTACACCTTC. Its protein is CASSFWRQYYGYTF. This chain links TRBV7-3 with TRBJ1-2; D is unresolved. Germline CDR1 SGHTA, CDR2 FQGTGA. The CDR3 consists of 14 residues. The germline V and J ends were trimmed by 3 bases and 3 bases, with 11 bases remaining between them.

This clone was seen a single time. V is TRBV18 and J is TRBJ1-1; 9 nucleotides line up with TRBD1. The CDR3 consists of 15 residues. The J segment lost 1 base and the V segment lost 3 bases, leaving 3 bases of the junction unmatched. Per germline, CDR1 KGHSH and CDR2 LQKENI. In DNA form, the CDR3 reads TGTGCCAGCTCACCTCGGGGACAGGGGAACACTGAAGCTTTCTTT. This translates into CASSPRGQGNTEAFF.

The chain is built from TRBV5-8 and TRBJ2-3; TRBD2 might be the D (6 bases). Germline V lookup: CDR1 SGHTS, CDR2 YDEGEE. This CDR3 is built from 15 residues. Trimming took 2 bases from V and 0 from J, leaving 10 bases between them. CDR3: CASSFISGSTDTQYF. Here the CDR3 DNA reads TGTGCCAGCAGCTTCATAAGCGGGAGCACAGATACGCAGTATTTT. Full variable domain (remainder filled in from reference TRBV5-8 and TRBJ2-3): EAGVTQSPTHLIKTRGQQATLRCSPISGHTSVYWYQQALGLGLQFLLWYDEGEERNRGNFPPRFSGRQFPNYSSELNVNALELEDSALYLCASSFISGSTDTQYFGPGTRLTVL.

The V gene is TRBV4-3, the J gene TRBJ2-1; 9 positions agree with TRBD2. This CDR3 region has 17 residues. The trim removed 4 bases at V and 8 bases at J, leaving 15 bases unmatched. From germline, CDR1 is LGHNA and CDR2 YSLEER. Here the CDR3 reads CASSLTSGGGWVDEQFF. CDR3 DNA sequence: TGCGCCAGCAGCCTGACTAGCGGAGGAGGTTGGGTGGATGAGCAGTTCTTC.

This chain uses TRBV7-2 with TRBJ2-5; maybe TRBD2 (6 bases). Trimming left V 1 base short and J 5 bases short, with 11 bases between. The CDR3 is 14 residues long. CDR1 SGHTA and CDR2 FQGNSA come from the germline V gene. The CDR3 loop reads CASSLGTSRETQYF. Here the CDR3 DNA reads TGTGCCAGCAGCTTAGGAACTAGCCGGGAGACCCAGTACTTC. Together with reference TRBV7-2 and TRBJ2-5, the CDR3 gives the full variable domain: GAGVSQSPSNKVTEKGKDVELRCDPISGHTALYWYRQSLGQGLEFLIYFQGNSAPDKSGLPSDRFSAERTGGSVSTLTIQRTQQEDSAVYLCASSLGTSRETQYFGPGTRLLVL.

The chain combines TRBV25-1 with TRBJ2-3; 7 bases align to TRBD2. With 5 bases clipped from V and 2 bases from J, the junction kept 7 bases outside the gene matches. This CDR3 has 15 residues. CDR1 is MGHDK, CDR2 SYGVNS, per germline. The CDR3 nucleotides read TGTGCCAGCAGTTACTTGGGGGGGAACACAGATACGCAGTATTTT. Its protein product is CASSYLGGNTDTQYF.

This rearrangement joins TRBV7-9 to TRBJ1-1; 7 bases match TRBD1. Germline V lookup: CDR1 SEHNR, CDR2 FQNEAQ (reference sequence). CDR3 length: 18 residues. Trimming cost V 5 bases and J 1 base; bases outside gene matches: 16. DNA for the CDR3: TGTGCCAGCAGCCCATACCTGTTTGGGACAGTACAGAACACTGAAGCTTTCTTT. The encoded protein is CASSPYLFGTVQNTEAFF.

V is TRBV19 and J is TRBJ1-6; D is unclear. Trimming pared 3 bases from V and 5 bases from J, leaving 8 bases between. This CDR3 spans 14 amino acids. Germline CDR1 and CDR2: LNHDA and SQIVND (reference sequence). In DNA form, the CDR3 reads TGTGCCAGTAGTATGCGGAGGGATAATTCACCCCTCCACTTT. It translates to CASSMRRDNSPLHF.